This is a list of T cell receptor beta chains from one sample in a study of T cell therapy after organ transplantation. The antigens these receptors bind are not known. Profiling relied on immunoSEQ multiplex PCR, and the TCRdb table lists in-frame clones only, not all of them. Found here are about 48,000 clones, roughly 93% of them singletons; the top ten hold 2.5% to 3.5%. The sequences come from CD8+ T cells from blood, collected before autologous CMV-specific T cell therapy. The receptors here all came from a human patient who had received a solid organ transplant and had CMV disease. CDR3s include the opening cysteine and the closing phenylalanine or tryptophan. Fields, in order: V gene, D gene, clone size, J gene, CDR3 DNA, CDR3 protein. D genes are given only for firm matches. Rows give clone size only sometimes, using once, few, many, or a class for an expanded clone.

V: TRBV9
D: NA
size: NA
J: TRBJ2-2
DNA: TGTGCCAGCAGCGTAGAGCTCAGGGCCGGGGAGCTGTTTTTT
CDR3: CASSVELRAGELFF

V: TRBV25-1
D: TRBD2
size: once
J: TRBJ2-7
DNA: TGTGCCAGCAGTGAGAGGGGAGGGAACCCCTACGAGCAGTACTTC
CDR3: CASSERGGNPYEQYF

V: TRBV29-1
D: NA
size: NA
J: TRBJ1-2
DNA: TGCAGCGTTGAAGATACTCTCCCGGGTTTCGGCTATGGCTACACCTTC
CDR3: CSVEDTLPGFGYGYTF

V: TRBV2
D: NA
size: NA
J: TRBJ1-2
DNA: TGTGCCAGCAGCCAAAGCGTCGTATATGGCTACACCTTC
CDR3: CASSQSVVYGYTF

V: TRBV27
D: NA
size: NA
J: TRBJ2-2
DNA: TGTGCCAGCAGTTTATCGAACAGGGCGAACACCGGGGAGCTGTTTTTT
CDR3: CASSLSNRANTGELFF

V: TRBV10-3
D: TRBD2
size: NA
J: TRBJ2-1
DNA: TGTGCCATCAGTGAAGGAGCGGGAGCCCTCAATGAGCAGTTCTTC
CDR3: CAISEGAGALNEQFF

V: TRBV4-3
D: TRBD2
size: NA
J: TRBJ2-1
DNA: TGCGCCAGCAGCCAAGTTACCGAGCGGGGGTTCTACAATGAGCAGTTCTTC
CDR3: CASSQVTERGFYNEQFF

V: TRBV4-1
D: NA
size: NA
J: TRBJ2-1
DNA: TGCGCCAGCAGCCAAGACGGGGGGCTTGGGAACAATGAGCAGTTCTTC
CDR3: CASSQDGGLGNNEQFF

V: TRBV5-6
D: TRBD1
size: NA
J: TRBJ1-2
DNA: TGTGCCAGCAGCGGGGACGGGACAGGATATAACTATGGCTACACCTTC
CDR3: CASSGDGTGYNYGYTF

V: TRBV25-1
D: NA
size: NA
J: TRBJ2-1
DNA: TGTGCCAGCAGTGAATACAATGAGCAGTTCTTC
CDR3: CASSEYNEQFF

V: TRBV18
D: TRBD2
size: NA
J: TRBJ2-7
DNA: TGTGCCAGCTCACCCGAGCGGGGGATTAATTCCTACGAGCAGTACTTC
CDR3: CASSPERGINSYEQYF

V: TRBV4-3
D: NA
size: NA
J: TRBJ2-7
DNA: TGCGCCAGCAGCCAAGAACTCCCTGACGCCCAGCAGTACTTC
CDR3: CASSQELPDAQQYF

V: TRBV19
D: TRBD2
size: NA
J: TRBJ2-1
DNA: TGTGCCAGTAGTATTATGGGGAGCGGGGGCTACAATGAGCAGTTCTTC
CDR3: CASSIMGSGGYNEQFF

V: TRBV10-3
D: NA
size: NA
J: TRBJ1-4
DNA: TGTGCCATCAGTACCCAACCAATAGGGGAAACTAATGAAAAACTGTTTTTT
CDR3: CAISTQPIGETNEKLFF

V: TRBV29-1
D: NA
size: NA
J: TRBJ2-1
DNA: TGCAGCGTCGAAACTAGGAGGGAAAATGAGCAGTTCTTC
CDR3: CSVETRRENEQFF

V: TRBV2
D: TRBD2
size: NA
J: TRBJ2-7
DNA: TGTGCCAGCAGTGAGGGAGCGGGAGGGGCCTACGAGCAGTACTTC
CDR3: CASSEGAGGAYEQYF

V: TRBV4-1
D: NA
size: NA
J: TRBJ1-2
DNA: TGCGCCAGCAGCCAAGAGAAGCCGGGAGGTCTCTATGGCTACACCTTC
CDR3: CASSQEKPGGLYGYTF

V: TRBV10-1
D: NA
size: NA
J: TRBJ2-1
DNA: TGCGCCAGCAGTGAGTCCCTGGGAGGAGGCAATGAGCAGTTCTTC
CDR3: CASSESLGGGNEQFF

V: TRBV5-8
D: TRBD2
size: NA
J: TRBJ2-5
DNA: TGTGCCAGCAGCCACGGACTAGCGGGAGTCTTGGAGACCCAGTACTTC
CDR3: CASSHGLAGVLETQYF

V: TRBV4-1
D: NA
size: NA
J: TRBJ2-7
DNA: TGCGCCAGCAGCCAGGAGAGGGGCCGCGAAACCTACGAGCAGTACTTC
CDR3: CASSQERGRETYEQYF

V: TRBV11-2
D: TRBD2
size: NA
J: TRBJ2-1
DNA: TGTGCCAGCAGCACCCCCGGGGGGGCCTCCAATGAGCAGTTCTTC
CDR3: CASSTPGGASNEQFF

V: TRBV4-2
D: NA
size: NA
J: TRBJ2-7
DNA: TGTGCCAGCAGCTATAACACAGGAACCTACGAGCAGTACTTC
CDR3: CASSYNTGTYEQYF

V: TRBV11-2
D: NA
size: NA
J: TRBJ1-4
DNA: TGTGCCAGCAGCTCCCCGACAGGACCTGGAAAACTGTTTTTT
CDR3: CASSSPTGPGKLFF

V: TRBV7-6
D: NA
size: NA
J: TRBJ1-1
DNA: TGTGCCAGCAGCTTAGAGCACGCAAACACTGAAGCTTTCTTT
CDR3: CASSLEHANTEAFF

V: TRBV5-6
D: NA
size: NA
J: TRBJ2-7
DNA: TGTGCCAGCAGCCACTCAACAGCCTACGAGCAGTACTTC
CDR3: CASSHSTAYEQYF

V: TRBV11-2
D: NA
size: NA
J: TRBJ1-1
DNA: TGTGCCAGCAGCTTAGCTCCGAACACTGAAGCTTTCTTT
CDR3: CASSLAPNTEAFF

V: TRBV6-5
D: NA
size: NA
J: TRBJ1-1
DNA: TGTGCCAGCAGTTACTCAGAGGAAACTGAAGCTTTCTTT
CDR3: CASSYSEETEAFF

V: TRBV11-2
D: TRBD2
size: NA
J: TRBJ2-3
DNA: TGTGCCAGCAGCTTAGATGGGCGGGGGGGCAATGATACGCAGTATTTT
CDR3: CASSLDGRGGNDTQYF

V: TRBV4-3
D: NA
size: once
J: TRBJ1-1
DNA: TGCGCCAGCAGCCGGATCGACAGGAACACTGAAGCTTTCTTT
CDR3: CASSRIDRNTEAFF

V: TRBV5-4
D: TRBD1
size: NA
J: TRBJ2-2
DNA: TGTGCCAGCACCCGGACAGGGACGAGCACCGGGGAGCTGTTTTTT
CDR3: CASTRTGTSTGELFF

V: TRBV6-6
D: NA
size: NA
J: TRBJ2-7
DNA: TGTGCCAGCACCACAGGGCACGAGCAGTACTTC
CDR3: CASTTGHEQYF

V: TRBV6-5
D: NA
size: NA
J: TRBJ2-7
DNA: TGTGCCAGCACTCCAGGGGAATACTACGAGCAGTACTTC
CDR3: CASTPGEYYEQYF

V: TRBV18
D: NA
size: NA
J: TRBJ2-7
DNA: TGTGCCAGCTCACCGGTTTGGGGGGATGAACATTCCTACGAGCAGTACTTC
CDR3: CASSPVWGDEHSYEQYF

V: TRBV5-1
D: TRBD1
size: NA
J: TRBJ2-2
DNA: TGCGCCAGCAGCTTGGCACAGGGGGCAGGGACCGGGGAGCTGTTTTTT
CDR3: CASSLAQGAGTGELFF

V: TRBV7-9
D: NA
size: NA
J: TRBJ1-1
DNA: TGTGCCAGCAGCCCGAATGAGGAGGGTCCCACTGAAGCTTTCTTT
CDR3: CASSPNEEGPTEAFF

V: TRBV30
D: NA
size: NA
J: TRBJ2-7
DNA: TGTGCCTGGAGTGATACTTACGAGCAGTACTTC
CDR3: CAWSDTYEQYF

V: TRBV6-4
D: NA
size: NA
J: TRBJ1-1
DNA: TGTGCCAGCAGCCCCGGGGGGCAGGTCGTTGGCGTGAACACTGAAGCTTTCTTT
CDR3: CASSPGGQVVGVNTEAFF

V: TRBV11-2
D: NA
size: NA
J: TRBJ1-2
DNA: TGTGCCAGCAGCTTAGATCAACGGGAGGGGGACACCTTC
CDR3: CASSLDQREGDTF

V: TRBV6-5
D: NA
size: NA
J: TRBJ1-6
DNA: TGTGCCAGCAGTTATGGCTCCTATAATTCACCCCTCCACTTT
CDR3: CASSYGSYNSPLHF

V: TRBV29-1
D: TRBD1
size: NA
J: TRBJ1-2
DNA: TGCAGCGTTGAAGGAGTACGGACAGGGCAAGATGTGTTCTATGGCTACACCTTC
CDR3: CSVEGVRTGQDVFYGYTF

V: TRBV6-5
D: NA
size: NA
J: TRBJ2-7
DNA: TGTGCCAGCAGTTACTATGGCTCATCCTACGAGCAGTACTTC
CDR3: CASSYYGSSYEQYF